Below, 28 T cell receptor beta chains from the same sample are listed, as sequenced in a study of shared clonotypes between healthy human individuals. Data came from immunoSEQ multiplex PCR; TCRdb stores just in-frame clones and leaves some out. The table has 2,100,000 or so clones, nearly 97% seen once. The sequencing input was naive CD4+ T cells sorted from blood. Subset: CD45RA+ positively selected. The origin of the receptors is a man between 18 and 29 years old in good health.

The chain combines TRBV4-2 with TRBJ2-5; possibly TRBD2 for D (6 bases). V was trimmed by 0 bases and J by 2 bases, leaving 13 bases between them. The CDR3 has 16 residues. Germline CDR1 and CDR2: LGHNA and YNFKEQ. As DNA, the CDR3 is TGTGCCAGCAGCCAAGAGGGGGGAGGTAGACAAGAGACCCAGTACTTC. Amino acid sequence: CASSQEGGGRQETQYF.

The gene calls are TRBV15 and TRBJ1-3; D remains ambiguous. CDR1 and CDR2 (germline): LNHNV, YYDKDF (reference sequence). V was cut by 1 base and J by 0 bases, with 10 bases left in between. The CDR3 has 16 residues. The CDR3: CATSRGVGASGNTIYF. CDR3 in DNA: TGTGCCACCAGCAGAGGTGTGGGCGCCTCTGGAAACACCATATATTTT.

V gene TRBV2 combines with J gene TRBJ2-1, with TRBD2 matching over 8 bases. Unmatched junction bases numbered 8, after V lost 6 bases and J lost 4 bases. The CDR3 loop spans 15 amino acids. In germline, CDR1 is SNHLY, CDR2 FYNNEI. CDR3 nucleotides: TGTGCCAGCAGGAGAGCGGGAGTGGTGTACAATGAGCAGTTCTTC. Its translation is CASRRAGVVYNEQFF.

Concerning this clone itself: The same CDR3 can be traced to other DNA sequences in this sample. The chain employs TRBV5-1 and TRBJ1-4, with 8 bases identical to TRBD1. The germline CDR1 and CDR2 sequences are SGHRS and YFSETQ. This CDR3 has 16 residues. Trimming cost V 0 bases and J 4 bases; bases outside gene matches: 5. CDR3 nucleotide sequence: TGCGCCAGCAGCTTGGGGGGGACAGGAGGTAATGAAAAACTGTTTTTT. Translated, it gives CASSLGGTGGNEKLFF.

The chain carries TRBV27 and TRBJ1-1; D remains unclear. V shed 4 bases and J shed 2 bases, with 8 bases lying between them. The CDR3 runs 13 residues. Germline loops: CDR1 MNHEY, CDR2 SMNVEV (reference sequence). CDR3 bases: TGTGCCAGCAGTTGGGAGGTTAACACTGAAGCTTTCTTT. This sequence encodes CASSWEVNTEAFF.

The CDR3 is CASSEMGIGVGGDQPQHF. The DNA for the CDR3 is TGTGCCAGCAGTGAAATGGGAATAGGGGTTGGTGGGGATCAGCCCCAGCATTTT. The rearrangement links TRBV2 to TRBJ1-5; TRBD1 is a possible D gene (5 bases). The germline gives CDR1 SNHLY, CDR2 FYNNEI. The CDR3 has 18 amino acids. V dropped 2 bases and J dropped 5 bases, with 22 bases sitting between them.

The V gene is TRBV7-3, the J gene TRBJ2-3; D is ambiguous. The V and J ends lost 3 bases and 5 bases respectively, with 6 bases between them. The CDR3 runs to 12 residues. Germline V CDR1 and CDR2: SGHTA, FQGTGA. Written as DNA, the CDR3 is TGTGCCAGCAGCTTTGGGGTAGATACGCAGTATTTT. This sequence encodes CASSFGVDTQYF.

The chain joins TRBV11-2 to TRBJ2-7, with 9 bases fitting TRBD1. With 6 bases clipped from V and 7 bases from J, the junction kept 10 bases outside the gene matches. Germline CDR1 and CDR2: SGHAT and FQNNGV. The CDR3 is 14 amino acids. CDR3 sequence: CASRRPGQGEEQYF. CDR3 bases: TGTGCCAGCAGGAGACCGGGACAGGGAGAAGAGCAGTACTTC.

This clone was detected once. The V gene is TRBV4-1, the J gene TRBJ2-1; D perhaps matches TRBD2 (5 bases). The CDR3 covers 16 residues. Germline lookup yields CDR1 MGHRA and CDR2 YSYEKL. Trimming removed 6 bases from V and 0 bases from J, with 15 bases in between. The CDR3 DNA reads as TGCGCCAGCAGGCGTAGAACTAGTAGCTCCTACAATGAGCAGTTCTTC. Translation gives CASRRRTSSSYNEQFF.

The V and J genes are TRBV18 and TRBJ2-3; D unresolved. The V and J ends lost 4 bases and 0 bases respectively, with 8 bases between them. The CDR3 has 14 amino acids. Germline-derived CDR1 and CDR2 are KGHSH and LQKENI. In nucleotides, the CDR3 is TGTGCCAGCTCACTACAGCCTAGCACAGATACGCAGTATTTT. Its protein product is CASSLQPSTDTQYF.

The chain uses TRBV11-2 and TRBJ2-1; 7 nucleotides line up with TRBD1. Germline V gives CDR1 SGHAT, CDR2 FQNNGV. There are 14 residues in the CDR3. V shed 4 bases and J 4 bases; nucleotides not matched to a gene: 4. Here the CDR3 reads CASSWLGQYNEQFF. CDR3 sequence (DNA): TGTGCCAGCAGCTGGCTGGGACAGTACAATGAGCAGTTCTTC.

CDR3 sequence (DNA): TGTGCCAGCAGCTCAAAGACCGGGACAGGGGGCCATCAGCCCCAGCATTTT. It yields the protein CASSSKTGTGGHQPQHF. The V call is TRBV5-6, the J call TRBJ1-5; TRBD1 aligns across 12 bases. CDR1 is SGHDT, CDR2 YYEEEE, per germline. After removal of 3 bases from V and 5 bases from J, the junction contained 9 bases not matched to a gene. CDR3 length equals 17 residues.

This chain joins TRBV28 and TRBJ2-2; 10 nucleotides agree with TRBD1. V was clipped by 7 bases and J by 4 bases; unmatched bases: 12. Germline V CDR1 and CDR2: MDHEN, SYDVKM. The CDR3 is 17 amino acids. The CDR3 loop reads CASTQQGDRGVTGELFF. CDR3 sequence (DNA): TGTGCCAGCACCCAACAGGGGGACAGGGGCGTCACCGGGGAGCTGTTTTTT. Using reference TRBV28 and TRBJ2-2 for the parts outside the CDR3, the full variable domain is DVKVTQSSRYLVKRTGEKVFLECVQDMDHENMFWYRQDPGLGLRLIYFSYDVKMKEKGDIPEGYSVSREKKERFSLILESASTNQTSMYLCASTQQGDRGVTGELFFGEGSRLTVL.

J is TRBJ1-2 and V is TRBV2, with D unresolved. V was trimmed by 5 bases and J by 4 bases, leaving 8 bases between them. The germline V gene encodes CDR1 SNHLY and CDR2 FYNNEI. The CDR3 is made up of 12 amino acids. CDR3 loop: CASSWTSYGYTF. In DNA, the CDR3 is TGTGCCAGCAGTTGGACGAGCTATGGCTACACCTTC.

The chain couples TRBV19 to TRBJ2-3; the D is unclear. Trimming took off 4 bases at V and 0 bases at J, with 8 bases between the two ends. Germline V gene data show CDR1 as LNHDA and CDR2 as SQIVND (reference sequence). This CDR3 region has 14 residues. The CDR3 here is CASSKTLSTDTQYF. The CDR3 DNA reads TGTGCCAGTAGTAAGACCTTGAGCACAGATACGCAGTATTTT.

The chain couples TRBV5-6 to TRBJ2-2; a possible D gene is TRBD2 (5 bases). This CDR3 contains 13 residues. V was cut by 5 bases and J by 3 bases, with 8 bases left in between. The V gene's germline CDR1 is SGHDT and CDR2 YYEEEE. The CDR3 loop is CASRGLYTGELFF. DNA of the CDR3: TGTGCCAGCAGAGGACTGTACACCGGGGAGCTGTTTTTT.

CDR3 nucleotide sequence: TGTGCCAGCAGTTTTCCCTACCGGGGCTCCTACGAGCAGTACTTC. This gives the protein CASSFPYRGSYEQYF. The gene calls are TRBV28 and TRBJ2-7, with a possible D match to TRBD2 (5 bases). Trimming took 3 bases from V and 0 from J, leaving 12 bases between them. There are 15 residues in the CDR3. Germline CDR1 reads MDHEN; CDR2 reads SYDVKM.

The chain carries TRBV7-2 and TRBJ2-3; TRBD2 matches 12 bases. V gave up 5 bases and J gave up 4 bases; unmatched junction bases: 10. Germline CDR1 SGHTA, CDR2 FQGNSA. The CDR3 consists of 17 residues. The DNA of the CDR3 is TGTGCCAGCAGCCCGACTAGCGGGAGATCGGCCGCAGATACGCAGTATTTT. This sequence encodes CASSPTSGRSAADTQYF.

This CDR3 is CASSRGGGGNQPQHF. Here the CDR3 DNA reads TGTGCCAGCAGCCGAGGCGGGGGCGGAAATCAGCCCCAGCATTTT. The rearrangement joins TRBV6-5 to TRBJ1-5, with D possibly TRBD1 on 6 matching bases. Germline values: CDR1 MNHEY, CDR2 SVGAGI. This CDR3 has 15 residues. V was shortened by 6 bases and J by 4 bases, with 16 bases between the two germline ends.

CDR3 in amino acids: CANLRDRTDTQYF. The DNA of the CDR3 is TGTGCCAACCTCCGGGACAGGACAGATACGCAGTATTTT. V is TRBV2 and J is TRBJ2-3; 8 nucleotides align to TRBD1. This CDR3 has 13 residues. Trimming cost V 10 bases and J 3 bases; bases outside gene matches: 6. Germline loops: CDR1 SNHLY, CDR2 FYNNEI.

In its sample, this clone was seen once. The chain is built from TRBV28 and TRBJ2-4, with a tentative D call TRBD1 (5 bases). V was pared by 7 bases and J by 5 bases, with 12 bases between. The length of the CDR3 is 13 residues. From germline, CDR1 is MDHEN and CDR2 SYDVKM. In nucleotides, the CDR3 is TGTGCCAGCACTTCCTGGGGCCAAAACATTCAGTACTTC. Residues: CASTSWGQNIQYF.

The chain carries TRBV6-5 and TRBJ2-7; weak D call: TRBD2 (5 bases). The V gene's germline CDR1 is MNHEY and CDR2 SVGAGI. The CDR3 runs 15 residues. The ends were cut back, 1 base at V and 5 bases at J, with 15 bases in the middle. The CDR3 loop is CASSYLTGSGNEQYF. CDR3 nucleotides: TGTGCCAGCAGTTACTTGACGGGTTCGGGGAACGAGCAGTACTTC.

The J gene is TRBJ1-4, the V gene TRBV18, with D possibly TRBD1 on 5 matching bases. CDR1 and CDR2 from the germline V gene are KGHSH and LQKENI. The CDR3 length is 16 residues. Trimming left V 0 bases short and J 4 bases short, with 12 bases between. The DNA of the CDR3 is TGTGCCAGCTCACCACCGGTCCGGGGCGGTAATGAAAAACTGTTTTTT. Residues: CASSPPVRGGNEKLFF.

V and J are TRBV5-4 and TRBJ2-7; no firm D call. Trimming removed 4 bases at V and 0 bases at J, with 11 bases between. CDR1 and CDR2 (germline): SGHNT, YYREEE (reference sequence). The CDR3 is 14 residues long. In DNA, the CDR3 is TGTGCCAGCAGCGCCAAGAGTAGCTCCTACGAGCAGTACTTC. This gives the protein CASSAKSSSYEQYF.

The J gene is TRBJ2-3, the V gene TRBV5-1, with unresolved D. Trimming left V 2 bases short and J 0 bases short, with 7 bases between. The germline CDR1 and CDR2 sequences are SGHRS and YFSETQ. This CDR3 spans 14 amino acids. The CDR3 sequence: CASSFDGSTDTQYF. CDR3 bases: TGCGCCAGCAGCTTTGACGGGAGCACAGATACGCAGTATTTT.

This clone has only one observation. The chain uses TRBV5-1 and TRBJ2-7; possible D gene TRBD2, 6 bases. The V end lost 4 bases, the J end lost 4 bases, and 27 bases lay between the germline ends. CDR1 and CDR2 (germline): SGHRS, YFSETQ. There are 18 residues in the CDR3. CDR3: CASSRTLTGALYLYEQYF. CDR3 coding DNA: TGCGCCAGCAGCCGGACCCTAACGGGAGCCCTCTATCTTTACGAGCAGTACTTC.

The chain has TRBV7-9 and TRBJ2-1; the D gene could be TRBD1 or TRBD2 (6 bases each). V lost 2 bases and J 4 bases, leaving 12 bases between the germline ends. The CDR3 consists of 15 residues. Germline V gene lookup returns CDR1 SEHNR and CDR2 FQNEAQ (reference sequence). CDR3 bases: TGTGCCAGCAGCTTATGGGGGGCAGGGTACAATGAGCAGTTCTTC. The encoded protein is CASSLWGAGYNEQFF.

This clone occurred once. Distinct nucleotide sequences in the sample also encode this CDR3. V usage is TRBV2 and J usage is TRBJ2-7; TRBD1 might be the D (5 bases). V was pared by 0 bases and J by 1 base, with 7 bases between. Per the germline V gene, CDR1 is SNHLY and CDR2 is FYNNEI. This CDR3 comprises 14 residues. DNA for the CDR3: TGTGCCAGCAGTGAAGCGGGGCAGTCCTACGAGCAGTACTTC. Protein: CASSEAGQSYEQYF.